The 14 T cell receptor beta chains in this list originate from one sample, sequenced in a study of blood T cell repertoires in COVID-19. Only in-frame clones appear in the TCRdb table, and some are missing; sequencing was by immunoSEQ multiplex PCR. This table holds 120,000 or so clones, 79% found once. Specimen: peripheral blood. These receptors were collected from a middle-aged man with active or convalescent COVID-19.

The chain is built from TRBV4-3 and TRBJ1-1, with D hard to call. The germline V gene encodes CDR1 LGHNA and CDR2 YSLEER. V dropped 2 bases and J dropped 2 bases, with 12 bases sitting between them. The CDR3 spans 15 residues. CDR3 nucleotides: TGCGCCAGCAGCCAATTAAGACTCGGTAACACTGAAGCTTTCTTT. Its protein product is CASSQLRLGNTEAFF.

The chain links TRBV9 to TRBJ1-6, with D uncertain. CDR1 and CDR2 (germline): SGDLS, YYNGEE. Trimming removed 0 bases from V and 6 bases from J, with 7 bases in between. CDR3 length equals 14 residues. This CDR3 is CASSVEVGNSPLHF. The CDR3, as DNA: TGTGCCAGCAGCGTAGAAGTCGGTAATTCACCCCTCCACTTT.

CDR3 protein: CATRTGTANTEAFF. CDR3 coding DNA: TGTGCCACCAGGACCGGGACAGCGAACACTGAAGCTTTCTTT. The J gene is TRBJ1-1, the V gene TRBV19, with 7 bases fitting TRBD1. Germline V gives CDR1 LNHDA, CDR2 SQIVND (reference sequence). This CDR3 spans 14 amino acids. The V and J ends lost 10 bases and 1 base, in that order; junction bases with no gene match: 9.

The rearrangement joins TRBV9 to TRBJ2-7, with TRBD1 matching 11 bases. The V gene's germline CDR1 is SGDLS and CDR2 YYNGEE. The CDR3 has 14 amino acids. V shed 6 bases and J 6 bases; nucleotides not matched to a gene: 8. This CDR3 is CASNLGQGAVEQYF. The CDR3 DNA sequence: TGTGCCAGCAATTTAGGACAGGGGGCCGTCGAGCAGTACTTC.

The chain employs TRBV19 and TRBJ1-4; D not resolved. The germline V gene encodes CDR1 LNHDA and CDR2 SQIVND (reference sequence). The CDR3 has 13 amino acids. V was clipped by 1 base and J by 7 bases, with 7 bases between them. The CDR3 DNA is TGTGCCAGTAGTATAGGGAGGAGTGAAAAACTGTTTTTT. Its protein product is CASSIGRSEKLFF.

The CDR3 nucleotides read TGTGCCAGCAGCTCCGGAGCCGGGGAGCTGTTTTTT. It codes for CASSSGAGELFF. The V and J genes are TRBV13 and TRBJ2-2, with D unclear. Germline V gives CDR1 PRHDT, CDR2 FYEKMQ (reference sequence). CDR3 length: 12 amino acids. Deletions cut 4 bases from V and 6 bases from J, with 6 bases between. The variable domain in full, completed from reference TRBV13 and TRBJ2-2, reads AAGVIQSPRHLIKEKRETATLKCYPIPRHDTVYWYQQGPGQDPQFLISFYEKMQSDKGSIPDRFSAQQFSDYHSELNMSSLELGDSALYFCASSSGAGELFFGEGSRLTVL.

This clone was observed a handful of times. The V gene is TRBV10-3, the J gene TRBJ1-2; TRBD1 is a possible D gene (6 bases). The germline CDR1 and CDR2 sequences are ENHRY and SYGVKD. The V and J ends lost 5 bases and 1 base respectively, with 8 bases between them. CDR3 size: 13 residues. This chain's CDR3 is CAISKDSNYGYTF. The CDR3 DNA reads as TGTGCCATCAGTAAGGACAGTAACTATGGCTACACCTTC.

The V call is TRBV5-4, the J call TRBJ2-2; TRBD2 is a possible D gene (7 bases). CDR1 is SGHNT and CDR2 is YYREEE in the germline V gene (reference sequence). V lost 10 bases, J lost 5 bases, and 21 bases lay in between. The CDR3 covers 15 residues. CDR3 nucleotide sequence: TGTGCCCGCCGCGGCGAGGGGGGGAGGACCGGGGAGCTGTTTTTT. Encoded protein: CARRGEGGRTGELFF.

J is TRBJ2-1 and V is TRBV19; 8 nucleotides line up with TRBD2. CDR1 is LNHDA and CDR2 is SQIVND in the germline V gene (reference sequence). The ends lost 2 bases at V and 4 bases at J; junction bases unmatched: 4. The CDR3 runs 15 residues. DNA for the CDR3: TGTGCCAGTAGTATAACTAGCGGACCATACAATGAGCAGTTCTTC. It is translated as CASSITSGPYNEQFF.

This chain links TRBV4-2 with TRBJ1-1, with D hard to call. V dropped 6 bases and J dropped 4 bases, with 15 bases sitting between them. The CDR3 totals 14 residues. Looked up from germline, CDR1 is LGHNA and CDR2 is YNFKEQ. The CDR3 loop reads CASRRERAGTEAFF. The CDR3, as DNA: TGTGCCAGCAGGCGGGAACGGGCGGGCACTGAAGCTTTCTTT.

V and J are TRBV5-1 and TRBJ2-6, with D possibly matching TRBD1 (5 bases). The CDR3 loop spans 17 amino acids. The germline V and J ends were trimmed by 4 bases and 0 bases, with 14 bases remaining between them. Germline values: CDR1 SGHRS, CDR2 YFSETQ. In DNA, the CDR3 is TGCGCCAGCAGCCCGCAACAGGCGACCTCTGGGGCCAACGTCCTGACTTTC. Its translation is CASSPQQATSGANVLTF.

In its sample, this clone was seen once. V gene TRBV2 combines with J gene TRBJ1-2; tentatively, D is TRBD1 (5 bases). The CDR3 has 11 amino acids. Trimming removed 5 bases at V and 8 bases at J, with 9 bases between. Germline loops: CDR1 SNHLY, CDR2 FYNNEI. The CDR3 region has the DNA TGTGCCAGCAGTAGACAGTGGGGCTACACCTTC. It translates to CASSRQWGYTF.

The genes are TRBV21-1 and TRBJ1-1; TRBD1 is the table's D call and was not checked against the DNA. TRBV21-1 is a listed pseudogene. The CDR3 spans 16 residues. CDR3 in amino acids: CASSKVWGSKNTEAFF. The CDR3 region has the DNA TGTGCCAGCAGCAAAGTATGGGGCTCGAAGAACACTGAAGCTTTCTTT.

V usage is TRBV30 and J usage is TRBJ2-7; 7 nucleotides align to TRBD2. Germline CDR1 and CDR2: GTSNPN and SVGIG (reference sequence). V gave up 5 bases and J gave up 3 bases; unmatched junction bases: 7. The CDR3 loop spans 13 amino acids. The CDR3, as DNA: TGTGCCTGGGTGGGAGGGCAGTTCTACGAGCAGTACTTC. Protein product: CAWVGGQFYEQYF.